The 16 T cell receptor beta chains below were found in one sample sequenced in a study of T cell responses to AZD1222 COVID-19 vaccine. This table comes from immunoSEQ multiplex PCR, and its TCRdb copy is limited to in-frame clones, with some not included. The sample lists tens of thousands of clones, almost 90% seen once, with over 7.5% in the top ten. The source material was peripheral blood, sampled on day 0 of AZD1222 vaccination. These receptors came from an adult in good health.

The count of this clone is one. This chain connects TRBV7-2 to TRBJ2-2; the D gene is possibly TRBD2 (5 bases). This CDR3 has 14 amino acids. V was pared by 5 bases and J by 8 bases, with 15 bases between. CDR1 and CDR2 (germline): SGHTA, FQGNSA. DNA of the CDR3: TGTGCCAGCAGCCCGGGGTCGTCTCAGGGGGAGCTGTTTTTT. Amino acids: CASSPGSSQGELFF.

The CDR3 is CASTNLGARGNEQFF. CDR3 in DNA: TGCGCCAGTACGAACTTGGGGGCGCGCGGCAATGAGCAGTTCTTC. V is TRBV5-1 and J is TRBJ2-1; D possibly corresponds to TRBD1 (6 bases). Germline CDR1 is SGHRS and CDR2 is YFSETQ. Trimming left V 8 bases short and J 6 bases short, with 21 bases between. The CDR3 totals 15 residues. Complete variable domain (other parts from reference TRBV5-1 and TRBJ2-1): KAGVTQTPRYLIKTRGQQVTLSCSPISGHRSVSWYQQTPGQGLQFLFEYFSETQRNKGNFPGRFSGRQFSNSRSEMNVSTLELGDSALYLCASTNLGARGNEQFFGPGTRLTVL.

This clone was counted only a few times. The V gene is TRBV29-1, the J gene TRBJ1-5; tentative D call: TRBD1 (6 bases). V was trimmed by 5 bases and J by 2 bases, leaving 16 bases between them. CDR1 is SQVTM, CDR2 ANQGSEA, per germline. The CDR3 is made up of 15 amino acids. DNA of the CDR3: TGCAGCGTTTCGGTCCGGACAGACCGCAATCAGCCCCAGCATTTT. Translation: CSVSVRTDRNQPQHF.

The CDR3 DNA reads TGTGCCAGCAGTTACGGGCCACTATCAGGCTACGAGCAGTACTTC. Its protein product is CASSYGPLSGYEQYF. This chain connects TRBV6-5 to TRBJ2-7; D is unclear. Trimming pared 2 bases from V and 3 bases from J, leaving 14 bases between. The CDR3 spans 15 residues. Germline V gene sequence: CDR1 MNHEY, CDR2 SVGAGI.

This clone came up a few times. The gene calls are TRBV5-1 and TRBJ1-5; D gene uncertain. CDR1 is SGHRS, CDR2 YFSETQ, per germline. The V end was cut by 0 bases, the J end by 4 bases, with 8 bases between. The CDR3 spans 14 residues. CDR3 sequence (DNA): TGCGCCAGCAGCTTGGGGGAGGGAAATCAGCCCCAGCATTTT. This sequence encodes CASSLGEGNQPQHF.

The chain is built from TRBV7-9 and TRBJ2-3, with D perhaps TRBD2 (6 bases). The CDR3 sequence is 16 residues long. The V end lost 1 base, the J end lost 2 bases, and 13 bases lay between the germline ends. Germline-derived CDR1 and CDR2 are SEHNR and FQNEAQ (reference sequence). The CDR3 nucleotides are TGTGCCAGCAGCTTAGGGCTGACGGACTACACAGATACGCAGTATTTT. This encodes CASSLGLTDYTDTQYF.

The rearrangement joins TRBV18 to TRBJ1-3; D is ambiguous. The germline CDR1 and CDR2 sequences are KGHSH and LQKENI. The V end lost 6 bases, the J end lost 3 bases, and 12 bases lay between the germline ends. This CDR3 is 14 amino acids long. The CDR3 protein is CASSESRGGNTIYF. The DNA for the CDR3 is TGTGCCAGCTCTGAATCTAGAGGTGGAAACACCATATATTTT.

CDR3 loop: CASRTDTYNEQFF. CDR3 DNA: TGTGCCAGCAGGACAGATACGTACAATGAGCAGTTCTTC. This chain connects TRBV6-6 to TRBJ2-1; possible D gene TRBD1, 5 bases. Germline V gives CDR1 MNHNY, CDR2 SVGAGI (reference sequence). V was shortened by 6 bases and J by 4 bases, with 10 bases between the two germline ends. CDR3 length equals 13 residues.

Concerning this clone: The identical CDR3 is also encoded by other nucleotide sequences in the sample. The rearrangement joins TRBV6-2 or TRBV6-3 to TRBJ2-5; D is perhaps TRBD1 (6 bases). This CDR3 has 14 residues. V was shortened by 5 bases and J by 0 bases, with 10 bases between the two germline ends. CDR1 is MNHEY, CDR2 SVGEGT, per germline. The CDR3 loop is CASSLTGYQETQYF. Here the CDR3 DNA reads TGTGCCAGCAGTCTAACAGGGTACCAAGAGACCCAGTACTTC.

Only a few counts were recorded for this clone. The V call is TRBV3-1 (or the pseudogene TRBV3-2), the J call TRBJ1-1; TRBD1 aligns across 8 bases. V lost 6 bases to trimming and J lost 4 bases; unmatched junction nucleotides: 4. In germline, CDR1 is LGHDT, CDR2 YNNKEL (reference sequence). The CDR3 is made up of 13 amino acids. The CDR3 here is CASSQGAITEAFF. Written as DNA, the CDR3 is TGTGCCAGCAGTCAGGGGGCTATCACTGAAGCTTTCTTT.

V is TRBV5-1 and J is TRBJ1-5; D gene ambiguous. V lost 0 bases, J lost 5 bases, and 9 bases lay in between. Germline CDR1 SGHRS, CDR2 YFSETQ. This CDR3 contains 14 residues. As DNA, the CDR3 is TGCGCCAGCAGCTTGGCTGGGGTGGATCAGCCCCAGCATTTT. As protein: CASSLAGVDQPQHF.

The rearrangement links TRBV18 to TRBJ1-3, with a tentative D call TRBD1 (5 bases). The V gene lost 2 bases and the J gene lost 6 bases, with 11 bases spanning the gap. Germline CDR1 is KGHSH and CDR2 is LQKENI. The CDR3 covers 14 residues. CDR3 nucleotides: TGTGCCAGCTCACCATCGCGACAGAAAAACACCATATATTTT. Protein: CASSPSRQKNTIYF.

The chain is built from TRBV4-3 and TRBJ2-2; TRBD1 agrees at 10 bases. Trimming took 2 bases from V and 2 from J; bases not matched to a gene: 17. The germline gives CDR1 LGHNA, CDR2 YSLEER. The CDR3 sequence is 21 residues long. The CDR3 DNA reads as TGCGCCAGCAGCCAACCCGGGACAGGGGCCCTACACATCCAAAACACCGGGGAGCTGTTTTTT. It encodes CASSQPGTGALHIQNTGELFF.

The chain carries TRBV5-4 and TRBJ1-6; D not certain. The V and J ends lost 1 base and 10 bases respectively, with 15 bases between them. The CDR3 length is 15 residues. Germline V gives CDR1 SGHNT, CDR2 YYREEE (reference sequence). CDR3 bases: TGTGCCAGCAGCTTGCGGACGGGAGCCCCGTCACCCCTCCACTTT. It translates to CASSLRTGAPSPLHF.

For the CDR3, the DNA is TGTGCCAGCTCACCACGTGAGAATGAAAAACTGTTTTTT. Its translation is CASSPRENEKLFF. The chain has TRBV18 and TRBJ1-4; D gene ambiguous. V gave up 1 base and J gave up 5 bases, with 5 bases separating them. The length of the CDR3 is 13 residues. Germline V lookup: CDR1 KGHSH, CDR2 LQKENI.

The chain uses TRBV16 and TRBJ2-2, with 7 bases fitting TRBD1. V lost 0 bases and J lost 10; bases outside the gene matches: 8. The germline V gene has CDR1 KGHSY and CDR2 FQNENV. There are 15 residues in the CDR3. CDR3 bases: TGTGCCAGCAGCCAATCGTCGACAGGGTTTTCGGAGCTGTTTTTT. This translates into CASSQSSTGFSELFF.